The 16 T cell receptor beta chains in this list originate from one sample, sequenced in a study of blood T cells in healthy people across ages. A J-beta primer mix and a sample-barcoded 5' primer were used in a second PCR of about 7 to 12 cycles. A single record per CDR3 protein comes from TCRdb applying MiXCR to the 5' RACE reads. The sample includes approximately 690,000 distinct CDR3 sequences, under 70% seen only once; the top ten take over 35%. Source material: blood. The receptors derive from a man in his sixties in good health.

The genes are TRBV6-5 and TRBJ2-3, with 9 bases fitting TRBD1. The J segment lost 2 bases and the V segment lost 5 bases, leaving 5 bases of the junction unmatched. The CDR3 is made up of 15 amino acids. Germline loops: CDR1 MNHEY, CDR2 SVGAGI. The CDR3 nucleotides are TGTGCCAGCAGTACAGGACAGGGGTTCACAGATACGCAGTATTTT. It translates to CASSTGQGFTDTQYF.

V is TRBV6-4 and J is TRBJ2-1; D is undetermined. Germline V gene sequence: CDR1 MRHNA, CDR2 SNTAGT. Trimming removed 4 bases from V and 6 bases from J, with 10 bases in between. The CDR3 length is 13 residues. Here the CDR3 reads CASSGLSGNEQFF. The CDR3 DNA sequence: TGTGCCAGCAGTGGTTTGTCGGGCAATGAGCAGTTCTTC.

The table lists this clonotype with a few counts. The chain recombines TRBV20-1 with TRBJ2-5; D is unresolved. Trimming took off 0 bases at V and 5 bases at J, with 10 bases between the two ends. CDR1 and CDR2 from the germline V gene are DFQATT and SNEGSKA (reference sequence). CDR3 length: 13 amino acids. CDR3 sequence reads: CSARDQVGETQYF. The CDR3 nucleotides read TGCAGTGCTAGAGATCAGGTGGGGGAGACCCAGTACTTC.

Of note for this clonotype: One end of the junction fails to match germline, which may point to a read error. The rearrangement uses TRBV4-2 and TRBJ2-3, with TRBD2 matching over 7 bases. Germline V gene data show CDR1 as LGHNA and CDR2 as YNFKEQ. This CDR3 region has 15 residues. In nucleotides, the CDR3 is TGTGCCTGCAGGCAAGCGGGGATGAGCACAGATACGCAGTATTTT. This encodes CACRQAGMSTDTQYF.

This clonotype was observed a handful of times. The chain couples TRBV5-1 to TRBJ2-5; D uncertain. V lost 0 bases and J 5 bases, leaving 11 bases between the germline ends. The CDR3 covers 14 residues. The germline V gene encodes CDR1 SGHRS and CDR2 YFSETQ. The CDR3 DNA sequence: TGCGCCAGCAGCTTGGAGCGCCCTCGGGAGACCCAGTACTTC. This translates into CASSLERPRETQYF.

A few counts support this clonotype. The chain carries TRBV27 and TRBJ1-2, with 7 bases that match TRBD1. This CDR3 contains 16 residues. The V gene's germline CDR1 is MNHEY and CDR2 SMNVEV (reference sequence). V gave up 5 bases and J gave up 5 bases; unmatched junction bases: 14. The CDR3 DNA reads as TGTGCCAGCAGTGGGGGCCCAAACAGGGGATTATATGGCTACACCTTC. Its protein product is CASSGGPNRGLYGYTF.

This chain uses TRBV5-1 with TRBJ2-2; 7 nucleotides agree with TRBD1. V lost 2 bases to trimming and J lost 9 bases; unmatched junction nucleotides: 13. The germline V gene has CDR1 SGHRS and CDR2 YFSETQ. CDR3 length: 16 amino acids. The CDR3 region is CASSLFRDSLSRELFF. CDR3 nucleotides: TGCGCCAGCAGCTTATTCCGGGACAGTCTTAGCCGGGAGCTGTTTTTT. Looking up the rest from reference TRBV5-1 and TRBJ2-2 gives the full variable domain: KAGVTQTPRYLIKTRGQQVTLSCSPISGHRSVSWYQQTPGQGLQFLFEYFSETQRNKGNFPGRFSGRQFSNSRSEMNVSTLELGDSALYLCASSLFRDSLSRELFFGEGSRLTVL.

The chain recombines TRBV7-9 with TRBJ1-3; D is undetermined. Trimming took 1 base from V and 7 from J, leaving 11 bases between them. This CDR3 region has 14 residues. The germline gives CDR1 SEHNR, CDR2 FQNEAQ (reference sequence). CDR3 DNA: TGTGCCAGCAGCTTAGGCGGCCTGGGGAACACCATATATTTT. It translates to CASSLGGLGNTIYF.

This clonotype was detected only once. The CDR3 loop is CASSFGRGRLNSPLHF. The CDR3 region has the DNA TGTGCCAGCAGTTTTGGTCGCGGCAGATTAAATTCACCCCTCCACTTT. The chain combines TRBV28 with TRBJ1-6; D is undetermined. The ends were cut back, 3 bases at V and 7 bases at J, with 16 bases in the middle. Germline assignment: CDR1 MDHEN and CDR2 SYDVKM. The CDR3 spans 16 residues.

V gene TRBV10-3 combines with J gene TRBJ1-2; D call uncertain. The CDR3 has 15 amino acids. With 0 bases removed from V and 12 bases from J, the gap between germline ends came to 20 bases. Germline V gene lookup returns CDR1 ENHRY and CDR2 SYGVKD. DNA of the CDR3: TGTGCCATCAGTGAGTCTCAGGTGGCTAACTACGGCCACACCTTC. This encodes CAISESQVANYGHTF.

The V and J genes are TRBV5-1 and TRBJ2-6; possible D gene TRBD1, 5 bases. The CDR3 runs 17 residues. The V and J ends lost 1 base and 0 bases respectively, with 11 bases between them. Per germline, CDR1 SGHRS and CDR2 YFSETQ. CDR3 bases: TGCGCCAGCAGCTTGCCTGACAGCAACTCTGGGGCCAACGTCCTGACTTTC. This translates into CASSLPDSNSGANVLTF.

The rearrangement links TRBV2 to TRBJ2-5, with 8 bases lining up with TRBD2. Germline CDR1 and CDR2: SNHLY and FYNNEI. Trimming removed 6 bases from V and 5 bases from J; junction bases left unmatched: 5. This CDR3 contains 13 residues. The CDR3: CASRGLALETQYF. The DNA of the CDR3 is TGTGCCAGCAGAGGACTAGCCCTGGAGACCCAGTACTTC. Full variable domain (missing parts from reference TRBV2 and TRBJ2-5): EPEVTQTPSHQVTQMGQEVILRCVPISNHLYFYWYRQILGQKVEFLVSFYNNEISEKSEIFDDQFSVERPDGSNFTLKIRSTKLEDSAMYFCASRGLALETQYFGPGTRLLVL.

There are a few counts of this clonotype. The V call is TRBV12-3 or TRBV12-4, the J call TRBJ2-5; 10 nucleotides align to TRBD2. V shed 0 bases, J shed 2 bases, and the junction held 3 bases outside the gene matches. This CDR3 is 16 amino acids long. CDR3 DNA: TGTGCCAGCAGTTTAGCCAGCGGGGGGGCACAAGAGACCCAGTACTTC. It yields the protein CASSLASGGAQETQYF.

This clonotype was counted ten times or more. Mismatch with germline at one junction end may stem from a read error. The rearrangement links TRBV7-2 to TRBJ1-2; a possible D gene is TRBD1 (6 bases). Germline assignment: CDR1 SGHTA and CDR2 FQGNSA. The CDR3 length is 13 residues. The chain's CDR3 is CASSLGQLYGYTF. CDR3 nucleotides: TGTGCCAGCAGTTTAGGACAGCTCTATGGCTACACCTTC.

On this clonotype: At one end, the junction sequence differs from germline, possibly due to a read error. J is TRBJ2-7 and V is TRBV20-1; D not resolved. The CDR3 has 14 amino acids. Germline V gene lookup returns CDR1 DFQATT and CDR2 SNEGSKA (reference sequence). CDR3 DNA sequence: TGCTGTGCTAGGGAAGGGCCAAGCTCCTACGAGCAGTACTTC. This translates into CCAREGPSSYEQYF.

J is TRBJ2-7 and V is TRBV9, with D tentatively TRBD2 (6 bases). The DNA end favors TRBJ2-5, so the J call may be wrong. CDR1 is SGDLS, CDR2 YYNGEE, per germline. This CDR3 comprises 16 residues. CDR3 sequence (DNA): TGTGCCAGCAGCGCGGGAATAGCGGCTAGTGGGGAGACCCAGTACTTC. Protein: CASSAGIAASGETQYF.